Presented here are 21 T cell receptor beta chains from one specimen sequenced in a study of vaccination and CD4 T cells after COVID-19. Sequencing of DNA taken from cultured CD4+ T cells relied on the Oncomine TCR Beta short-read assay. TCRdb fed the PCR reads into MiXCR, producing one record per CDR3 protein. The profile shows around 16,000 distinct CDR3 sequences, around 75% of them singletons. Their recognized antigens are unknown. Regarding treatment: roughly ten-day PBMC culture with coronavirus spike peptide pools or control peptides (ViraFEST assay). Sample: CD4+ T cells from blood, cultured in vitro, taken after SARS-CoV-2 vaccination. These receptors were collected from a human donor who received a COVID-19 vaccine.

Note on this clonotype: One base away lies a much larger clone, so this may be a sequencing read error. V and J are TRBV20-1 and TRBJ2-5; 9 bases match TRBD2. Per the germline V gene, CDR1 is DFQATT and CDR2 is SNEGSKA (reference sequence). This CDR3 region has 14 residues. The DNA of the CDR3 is TGCGGTGCTAGAGGGGCGGGGGGGCCAGAGACCCAGTACTTC. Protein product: CGARGAGGPETQYF.

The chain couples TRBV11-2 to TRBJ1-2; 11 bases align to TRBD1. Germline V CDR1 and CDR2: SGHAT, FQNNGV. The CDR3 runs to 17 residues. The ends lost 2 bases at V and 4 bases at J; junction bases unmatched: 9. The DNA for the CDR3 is TGTGCCAGCAGCTTAAGTTTGGACAGGGGGCCTGGCTATGGCTACACCTTC. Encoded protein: CASSLSLDRGPGYGYTF.

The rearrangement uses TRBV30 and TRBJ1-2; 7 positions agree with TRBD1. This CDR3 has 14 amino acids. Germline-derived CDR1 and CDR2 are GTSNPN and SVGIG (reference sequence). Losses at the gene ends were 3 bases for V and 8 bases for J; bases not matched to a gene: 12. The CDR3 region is CAWRGTGAFGGYTF. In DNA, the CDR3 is TGTGCCTGGAGGGGAACAGGGGCCTTCGGGGGCTACACCTTC.

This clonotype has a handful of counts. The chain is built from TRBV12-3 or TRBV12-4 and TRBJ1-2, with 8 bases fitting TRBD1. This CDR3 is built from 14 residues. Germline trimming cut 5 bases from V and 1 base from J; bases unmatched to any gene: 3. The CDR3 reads CASSRGQDNYGYTF. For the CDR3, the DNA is TGTGCCAGCAGTCGGGGACAGGATAACTATGGCTACACCTTC.

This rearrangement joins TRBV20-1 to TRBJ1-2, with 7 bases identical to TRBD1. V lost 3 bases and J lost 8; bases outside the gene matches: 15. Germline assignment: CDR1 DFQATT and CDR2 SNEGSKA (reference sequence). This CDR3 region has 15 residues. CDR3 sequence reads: CSASLGEGAKWGYTF. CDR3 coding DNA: TGCAGTGCTAGCTTGGGCGAGGGGGCGAAATGGGGCTACACCTTC.

DNA of the CDR3: TGTGCCACCTCCATTGGGGGGGCTAGCAATCAGCCCCAGCATTTT. This translates into CATSIGGASNQPQHF. This chain connects TRBV24-1 to TRBJ1-5; tentative D call: TRBD1 (6 bases). Trimming removed 9 bases at V and 0 bases at J, with 14 bases between. CDR1 KGHDR and CDR2 SFDVKD come from the germline V gene. The CDR3 spans 15 residues.

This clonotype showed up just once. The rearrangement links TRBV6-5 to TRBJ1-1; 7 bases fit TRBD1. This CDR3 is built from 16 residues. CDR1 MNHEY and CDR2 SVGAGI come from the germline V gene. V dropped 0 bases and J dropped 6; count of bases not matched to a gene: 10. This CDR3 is CASSYSTQGGLAEAFF. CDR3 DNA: TGTGCCAGCAGTTACTCGACCCAGGGGGGTTTGGCTGAAGCTTTCTTT.

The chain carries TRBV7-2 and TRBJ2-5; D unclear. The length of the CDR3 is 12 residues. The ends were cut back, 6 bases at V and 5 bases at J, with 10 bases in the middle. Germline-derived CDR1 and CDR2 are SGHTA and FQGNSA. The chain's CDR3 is CASSQRVETQYF. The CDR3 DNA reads TGTGCCAGCAGTCAAAGGGTTGAGACCCAGTACTTC.

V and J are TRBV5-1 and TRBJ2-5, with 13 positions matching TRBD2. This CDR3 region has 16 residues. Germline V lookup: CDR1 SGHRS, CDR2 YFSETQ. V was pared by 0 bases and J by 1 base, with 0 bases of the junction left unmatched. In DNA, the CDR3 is TGCGCCAGCAGCTTGGGACTAGCGGGGGGCCAAGAGACCCAGTACTTC. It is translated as CASSLGLAGGQETQYF. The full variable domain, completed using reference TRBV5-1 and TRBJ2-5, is KAGVTQTPRYLIKTRGQQVTLSCSPISGHRSVSWYQQTPGQGLQFLFEYFSETQRNKGNFPGRFSGRQFSNSRSEMNVSTLELGDSALYLCASSLGLAGGQETQYFGPGTRLLVL.

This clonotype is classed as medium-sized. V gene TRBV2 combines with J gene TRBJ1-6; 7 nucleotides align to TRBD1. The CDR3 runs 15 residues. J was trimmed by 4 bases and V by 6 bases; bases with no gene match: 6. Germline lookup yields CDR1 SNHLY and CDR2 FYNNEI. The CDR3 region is CASSPNRGYNSPLHF. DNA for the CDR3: TGTGCCAGCAGCCCCAACAGGGGATATAATTCACCCCTCCACTTT.

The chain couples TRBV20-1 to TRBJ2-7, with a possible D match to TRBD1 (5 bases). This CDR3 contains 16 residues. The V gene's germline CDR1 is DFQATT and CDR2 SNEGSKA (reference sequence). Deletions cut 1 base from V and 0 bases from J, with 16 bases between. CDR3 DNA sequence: TGCAGTGCTAGAGGGGAAGGGGCTGGGCCCTCCTACGAGCAGTACTTC. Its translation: CSARGEGAGPSYEQYF.

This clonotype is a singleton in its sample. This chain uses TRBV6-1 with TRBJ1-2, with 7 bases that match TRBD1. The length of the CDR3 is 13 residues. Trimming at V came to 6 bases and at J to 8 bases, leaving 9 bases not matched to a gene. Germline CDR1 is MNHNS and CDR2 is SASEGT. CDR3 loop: CASSSDRVEGYTF. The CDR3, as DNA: TGTGCCAGCAGCTCAGACAGGGTGGAGGGCTACACCTTC.

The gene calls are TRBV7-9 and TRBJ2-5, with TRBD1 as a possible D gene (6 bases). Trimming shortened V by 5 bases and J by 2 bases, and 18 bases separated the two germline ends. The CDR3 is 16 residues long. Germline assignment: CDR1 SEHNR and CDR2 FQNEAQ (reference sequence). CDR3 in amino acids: CASSPSMGASQETQYF. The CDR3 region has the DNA TGTGCCAGCAGCCCGTCGATGGGGGCCAGTCAAGAGACCCAGTACTTC.

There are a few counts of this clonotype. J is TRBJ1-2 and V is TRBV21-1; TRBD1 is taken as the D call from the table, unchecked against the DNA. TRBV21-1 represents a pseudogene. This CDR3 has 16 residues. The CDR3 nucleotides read TGTGCCAGCAGCGCCCCAAGGTCGTGGGCTAACTATGGCTACACCTTC. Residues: CASSAPRSWANYGYTF.

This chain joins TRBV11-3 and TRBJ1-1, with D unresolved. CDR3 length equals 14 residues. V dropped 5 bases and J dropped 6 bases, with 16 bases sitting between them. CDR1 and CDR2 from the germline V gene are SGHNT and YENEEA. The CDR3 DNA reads TGTGCCAGCAGCCCGAGAGGACCGCAGGCTGAAGCTTTCTTT. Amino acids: CASSPRGPQAEAFF.

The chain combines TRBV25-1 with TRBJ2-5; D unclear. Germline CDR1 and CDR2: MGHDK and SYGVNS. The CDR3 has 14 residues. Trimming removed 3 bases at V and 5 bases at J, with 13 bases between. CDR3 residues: CASSEGKWVETQYF. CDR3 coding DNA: TGTGCCAGCAGTGAGGGCAAGTGGGTGGAGACCCAGTACTTC.

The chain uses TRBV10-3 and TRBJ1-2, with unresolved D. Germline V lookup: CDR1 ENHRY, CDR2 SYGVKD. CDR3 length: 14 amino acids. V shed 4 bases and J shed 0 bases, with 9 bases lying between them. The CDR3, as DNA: TGTGCCATCAGTGTATCCTTAGCTAACTATGGCTACACCTTC. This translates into CAISVSLANYGYTF.

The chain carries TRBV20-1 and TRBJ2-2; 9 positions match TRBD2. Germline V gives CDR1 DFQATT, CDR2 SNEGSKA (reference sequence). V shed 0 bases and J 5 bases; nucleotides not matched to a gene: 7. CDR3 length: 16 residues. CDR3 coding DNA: TGCAGTGCTAGAGATCCAGCGGGAGGAGGGACCGGGGAGCTGTTTTTT. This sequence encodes CSARDPAGGGTGELFF.

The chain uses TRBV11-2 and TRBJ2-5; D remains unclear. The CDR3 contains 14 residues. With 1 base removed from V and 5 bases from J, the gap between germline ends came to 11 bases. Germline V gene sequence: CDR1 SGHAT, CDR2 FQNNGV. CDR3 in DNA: TGTGCCAGCAGCTTAGTGGGCATGTCGGAGACCCAGTACTTC. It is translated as CASSLVGMSETQYF.

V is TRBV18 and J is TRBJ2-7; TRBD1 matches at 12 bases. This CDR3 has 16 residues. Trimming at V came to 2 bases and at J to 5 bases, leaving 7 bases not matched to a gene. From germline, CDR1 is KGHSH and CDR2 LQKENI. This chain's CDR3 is CASSPSKGTGGNEQYF. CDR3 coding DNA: TGTGCCAGCTCACCATCCAAGGGGACAGGGGGCAACGAGCAGTACTTC.

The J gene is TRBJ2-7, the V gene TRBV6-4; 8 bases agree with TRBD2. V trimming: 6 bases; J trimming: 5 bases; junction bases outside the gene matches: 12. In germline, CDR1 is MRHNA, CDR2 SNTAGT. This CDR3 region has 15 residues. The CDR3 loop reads CASSERGPPGHEQYF. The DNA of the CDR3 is TGTGCCAGCAGCGAGCGGGGGCCTCCGGGCCACGAGCAGTACTTC.